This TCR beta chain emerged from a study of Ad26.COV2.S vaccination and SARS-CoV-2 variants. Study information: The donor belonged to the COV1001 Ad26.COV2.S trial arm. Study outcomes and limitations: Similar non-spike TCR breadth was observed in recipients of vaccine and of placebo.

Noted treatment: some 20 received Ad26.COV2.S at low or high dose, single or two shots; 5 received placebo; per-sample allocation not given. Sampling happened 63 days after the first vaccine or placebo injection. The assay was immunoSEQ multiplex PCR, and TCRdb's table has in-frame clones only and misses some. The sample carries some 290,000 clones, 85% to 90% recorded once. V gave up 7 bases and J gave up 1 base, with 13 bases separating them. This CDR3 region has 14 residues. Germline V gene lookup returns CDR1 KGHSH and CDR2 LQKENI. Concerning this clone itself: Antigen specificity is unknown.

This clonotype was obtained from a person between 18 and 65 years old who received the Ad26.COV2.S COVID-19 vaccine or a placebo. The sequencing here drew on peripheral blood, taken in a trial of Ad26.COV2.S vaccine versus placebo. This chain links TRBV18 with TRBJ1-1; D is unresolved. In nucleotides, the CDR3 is TGTGCCAGCTTCCAGAGTCTAGGGAACACTGAAGCTTTCTTT. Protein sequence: CASFQSLGNTEAFF. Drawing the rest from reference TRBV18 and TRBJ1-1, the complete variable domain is NAGVMQNPRHLVRRRGQEARLRCSPMKGHSHVYWYRQLPEEGLKFMVYLQKENIIDESGMPKERFSAEFPKEGPSILRIQQVVRGDSAAYFCASFQSLGNTEAFFGQGTRLTVV.